One sample yielded the 19 T cell receptor beta chains listed below, sequenced in a study of blood T cells in healthy people across ages. A J-beta primer mix and a sample-barcoded 5' primer were used in a second PCR of about 7 to 11 cycles. In TCRdb, the 5' RACE reads were re-called with MiXCR into one record per CDR3 protein. The sample lists 650,000 to 800,000 distinct CDR3 sequences, under 55% seen once, with 15% to 25% in the top ten. Sequencing was carried out using blood. The receptor source for this set is a man in his sixties in good health.

This clonotype came up a few times. The chain couples TRBV14 to TRBJ1-2; no definite D call. V dropped 2 bases and J dropped 4 bases, with 8 bases sitting between them. In germline, CDR1 is SGHDN, CDR2 FVKESK. This CDR3 region has 13 residues. The CDR3 nucleotides are TGTGCCAGCAGCCAAATCAGGAGCTATGGCTACACCTTC. Its protein product is CASSQIRSYGYTF. Supplemented by reference TRBV14 and TRBJ1-2, the full variable domain reads EAGVTQFPSHSVIEKGQTVTLRCDPISGHDNLYWYRRVMGKEIKFLLHFVKESKQDESGMPNNRFLAERTGGTYSTLKVQPAELEDSGVYFCASSQIRSYGYTFGSGTRLTVV.

This clonotype has only one observation. The chain recombines TRBV15 with TRBJ1-4; a weak D match, TRBD1 (6 bases). This CDR3 region has 16 residues. Germline loops: CDR1 LNHNV, CDR2 YYDKDF (reference sequence). V lost 0 bases and J 3 bases, leaving 11 bases between the germline ends. The DNA for the CDR3 is TGTGCCACCAGCAGAGATGGCGGGGGCCCTAATGAAAAACTGTTTTTT. This sequence encodes CATSRDGGGPNEKLFF.

This clonotype was detected a few times. The chain carries TRBV6-2 or TRBV6-3 and TRBJ2-7; D is possibly TRBD1 (6 bases). This CDR3 comprises 15 residues. From germline, CDR1 is MNHEY and CDR2 SVGEGT. V was pared by 2 bases and J by 4 bases, with 15 bases between. The CDR3 loop reads CASSYQGHGPYEQYF. CDR3 nucleotide sequence: TGTGCCAGCAGTTACCAGGGGCACGGTCCGTACGAGCAGTACTTC.

This chain connects TRBV20-1 to TRBJ2-4; TRBD2 aligns across 7 bases. With V trimmed by 2 bases and J by 8 bases, 9 bases remained unmatched. Germline V gene lookup returns CDR1 DFQATT and CDR2 SNEGSKA (reference sequence). CDR3 length equals 14 residues. DNA of the CDR3: TGCAGTGCTAGACCTCCCGGGGGGAGGCACATTCAGTACTTC. This gives the protein CSARPPGGRHIQYF.

The chain is built from TRBV18 and TRBJ2-1, with 12 nucleotides matching TRBD2. With 3 bases clipped from V and 5 bases from J, the junction kept 5 bases outside the gene matches. Germline values: CDR1 KGHSH, CDR2 LQKENI. The CDR3 spans 16 residues. CDR3 nucleotide sequence: TGTGCCAGCTCACCTGTGACTAGCGGGGGAAACAATGAGCAGTTCTTC. Its translation is CASSPVTSGGNNEQFF.

The rearrangement links TRBV27 to TRBJ2-1, with 7 bases fitting TRBD1. Germline CDR1 and CDR2: MNHEY and SMNVEV (reference sequence). The CDR3 totals 13 residues. V lost 10 bases, J lost 5 bases, and 8 bases stayed unmatched. DNA of the CDR3: TGTGCCACCCGAGGGACAGTCCACAATGAGCAGTTCTTC. Translated, it gives CATRGTVHNEQFF.

This clonotype occurred a few times. The junction departs from germline at one end; a sequencing error may be responsible. The V gene is TRBV28, the J gene TRBJ1-2, with D tentatively TRBD1 (6 bases). Germline V gene sequence: CDR1 MDHEN, CDR2 SYDVKM. The CDR3 consists of 13 residues. As DNA, the CDR3 is TGCGCCAGCAGCTTGCGGACAGACTATGGCTACACCTTC. Translation gives CASSLRTDYGYTF.

J is TRBJ2-3 and V is TRBV6-6; 7 nucleotides agree with TRBD2. Germline V gives CDR1 MNHNY, CDR2 SVGAGI (reference sequence). Trimming cost V 6 bases and J 2 bases; bases outside gene matches: 14. The CDR3 spans 17 residues. The CDR3 DNA is TGTGCCAGCAGACCGGGGTTCCAGCGGGGATACACAGATACGCAGTATTTT. Its protein product is CASRPGFQRGYTDTQYF.

This clonotype turned up a few times. The chain employs TRBV4-3 and TRBJ2-1; D ambiguous. The CDR3 has 16 residues. Per the germline V gene, CDR1 is LGHNA and CDR2 is YSLEER. The V and J ends lost 0 bases and 4 bases respectively, with 13 bases between them. The CDR3 sequence is CASSQDGEVRYNEQFF. CDR3 sequence (DNA): TGCGCCAGCAGCCAAGATGGGGAAGTGCGTTACAATGAGCAGTTCTTC.

The chain carries TRBV5-1 and TRBJ1-5; perhaps TRBD1 as D (6 bases). CDR3 length equals 15 residues. Germline assignment: CDR1 SGHRS and CDR2 YFSETQ. With 0 bases removed from V and 5 bases from J, the gap between germline ends came to 12 bases. As DNA, the CDR3 is TGCGCCAGCAGCTTGGAGGGGGGCGCCCATCAGCCCCAGCATTTT. Translation gives CASSLEGGAHQPQHF.

This clonotype was seen a few times. The chain joins TRBV5-1 to TRBJ2-3, with D perhaps TRBD1 (6 bases). CDR1 is SGHRS, CDR2 YFSETQ, per germline. This CDR3 has 16 amino acids. V lost 3 bases and J 2 bases, leaving 16 bases between the germline ends. CDR3 protein: CASSSEGQQNTDTQYF. DNA for the CDR3: TGCGCCAGCAGCTCGGAAGGACAGCAGAACACAGATACGCAGTATTTT.

This rearrangement joins TRBV5-8 to TRBJ2-7; 10 bases are shared with TRBD2. The CDR3 runs to 17 residues. The germline gives CDR1 SGHTS, CDR2 YDEGEE. J was trimmed by 5 bases and V by 2 bases; bases with no gene match: 13. The CDR3 protein is CASSLLAGLQGIDEQYF. CDR3 coding DNA: TGTGCCAGCAGCTTACTAGCGGGGTTGCAAGGAATCGACGAGCAGTACTTC.

This clonotype is a singleton in its sample. One end of the junction varies from germline; a read error may be responsible. V and J are TRBV7-9 and TRBJ2-1; 13 positions agree with TRBD2. CDR3 size: 18 residues. In germline, CDR1 is SEHNR, CDR2 FQNEAQ (reference sequence). Here the CDR3 DNA reads TGTGCCAGCAGCCCGACTAGCGGGGGGTCGTTCTCCTACAATGGGCAGTTCTTC. Amino acid sequence: CASSPTSGGSFSYNGQFF. Together with reference TRBV7-9 and TRBJ2-1, the CDR3 gives the full variable domain: DTGVSQNPRHKITKRGQNVTFRCDPISEHNRLYWYRQTLGQGPEFLTYFQNEAQLEKSRLLSDRFSAERPKGSFSTLEIQRTEQGDSAMYLCASSPTSGGSFSYNGQFFGPGTRLTVL.

This clonotype was seen only a few times. The CDR3 reads CASTRGAPSYNEQYF. The CDR3 DNA follows: TGTGCCAGCACCCGGGGGGCCCCTTCCTACAATGAGCAGTACTTC. This chain joins TRBV28 and TRBJ2-1; a possible D gene is TRBD2 (7 bases). The closer fit of TRBJ2-7 to the DNA end suggests the J call may be wrong. This CDR3 contains 15 residues. Germline assignment: CDR1 MDHEN and CDR2 SYDVKM.

On this clonotype: An end of the junction differs from the germline gene, which may be a read error. The chain employs TRBV2 and TRBJ2-7; D gene ambiguous. Germline lookup yields CDR1 SNHLY and CDR2 FYNNEI. CDR3 length: 15 amino acids. Here the CDR3 DNA reads TGTGCCGGCAGTGAAATGTCAGCCAGCTCCTACGAGCAGTACTTC. It encodes CAGSEMSASSYEQYF.

This clonotype was seen a few times. This chain connects TRBV7-9 to TRBJ2-5, with 7 bases matching TRBD2. The CDR3 length is 12 residues. Germline loops: CDR1 SEHNR, CDR2 FQNEAQ (reference sequence). Trimming at V came to 6 bases and at J to 11 bases, leaving 9 bases not matched to a gene. CDR3 sequence (DNA): TGTGCCAGCAGTACTAGCGCAAATGAGCAGTACTTC. Protein sequence: CASSTSANEQYF. The whole variable domain, filled in from reference TRBV7-9 and TRBJ2-5, reads DTGVSQNPRHKITKRGQNVTFRCDPISEHNRLYWYRQTLGQGPEFLTYFQNEAQLEKSRLLSDRFSAERPKGSFSTLEIQRTEQGDSAMYLCASSTSANEQYFGPGTRLLVL.

V is TRBV15 and J is TRBJ2-2; tentatively, D is TRBD1 (6 bases). Germline CDR1 is LNHNV and CDR2 is YYDKDF (reference sequence). The CDR3 consists of 15 residues. V lost 3 bases and J 0 bases, leaving 8 bases between the germline ends. CDR3 in amino acids: CATSRDRSNTGELFF. The DNA for the CDR3 is TGTGCCACCAGCAGGGACAGATCGAACACCGGGGAGCTGTTTTTT.

The CDR3 is CASSFPSSGGGTYEQYF. CDR3 DNA: TGTGCCAGCAGTTTTCCCTCAAGCGGGGGGGGCACCTACGAGCAGTACTTC. The chain has TRBV28 and TRBJ2-7, with 10 nucleotides matching TRBD2. Germline CDR1 is MDHEN and CDR2 is SYDVKM. The CDR3 has 17 residues. The ends lost 3 bases at V and 2 bases at J; junction bases unmatched: 10. Looking up the rest from reference TRBV28 and TRBJ2-7 gives the full variable domain: DVKVTQSSRYLVKRTGEKVFLECVQDMDHENMFWYRQDPGLGLRLIYFSYDVKMKEKGDIPEGYSVSREKKERFSLILESASTNQTSMYLCASSFPSSGGGTYEQYFGPGTRLTVT.

The chain joins TRBV5-1 to TRBJ1-2; 7 nucleotides align to TRBD1. The CDR3 runs 14 residues. Germline V CDR1 and CDR2: SGHRS, YFSETQ. With V trimmed by 4 bases and J by 5 bases, 8 bases remained unmatched. CDR3 nucleotide sequence: TGCGCCAGCAGCCCTACAGGACAGGAATATGGCTACACCTTC. The encoded protein is CASSPTGQEYGYTF.